This T cell receptor beta chain was found in a study of T cell responses to AZD1222 COVID-19 vaccine. Study background: Recipients boosted at about 4 weeks or about 12 weeks are pooled. Study-level points and caveats: Only a handful of AZD1222 recipients, roughly six in all, had baseline seropositivity.

The trim removed 4 bases at V and 8 bases at J, leaving 8 bases unmatched. The CDR3 extends over 15 amino acids. CDR1 is ENHRY, CDR2 SYGVKD, per germline. Profiling relied on immunoSEQ multiplex PCR, and the TCRdb table lists in-frame clones only, not all of them. The sample holds some 140,000 clones; under 95% are singletons and the top ten take around 3%. Of note for this clone: Its antigen is unknown.

The specimen comprised peripheral blood, sampled on day 0 of AZD1222 vaccination. This TCR came from an adult in good health. The chain is built from TRBV10-3 and TRBJ2-2, with TRBD1 matching 9 bases. CDR3 nucleotides: TGTGCCATCAGTGCTGTCGACAGGGGGACGGGGGAGCTGTTTTTT. As protein: CAISAVDRGTGELFF.